This T cell receptor (beta chain) was recovered during a study of blood T cell repertoires in COVID-19. Looking at the study overall: The United States, Italy and Spain provided the acute and convalescent COVID-19 samples. Sources were T cells, B-cell-depleted T cells, or PBMCs; the material itself was cDNA or gDNA.

The data were produced by immunoSEQ multiplex PCR, yet TCRdb's version contains in-frame clones alone and is incomplete. The data show 110,000 to 150,000 clones, approximately 90% seen once. Germline CDR1 SEHNR, CDR2 FQNEAQ (reference sequence). There are 11 residues in the CDR3. V gene TRBV7-9 combines with J gene TRBJ1-2, with unresolved D. Sequenced sample: peripheral blood. This TCR derives from a woman aged 60-75 years with active COVID-19. DNA of the CDR3: TGTTTTATAGGGAGAGACTATGGCTACACCTTC. Protein product: CFIGRDYGYTF. The full variable domain, completed using reference TRBV7-9 and TRBJ1-2, is DTGVSQNPRHKITKRGQNVTFRCDPISEHNRLYWYRQTLGQGPEFLTYFQNEAQLEKSRLLSDRFSAERPKGSFSTLEIQRTEQGDSAMYLCFIGRDYGYTFGSGTRLTVV.